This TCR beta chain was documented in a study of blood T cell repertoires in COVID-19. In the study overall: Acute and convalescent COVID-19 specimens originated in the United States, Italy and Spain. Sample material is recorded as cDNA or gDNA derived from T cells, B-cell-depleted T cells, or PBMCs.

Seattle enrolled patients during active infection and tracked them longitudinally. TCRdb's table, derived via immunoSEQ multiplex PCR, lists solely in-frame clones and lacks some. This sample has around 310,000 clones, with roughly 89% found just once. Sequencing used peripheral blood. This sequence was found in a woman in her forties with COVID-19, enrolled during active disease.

This chain's CDR3 is CASSFPPRDREGDEKLFF. The CDR3, as DNA: TGTGCCAGCAGTTTCCCCCCCCGCGACAGGGAAGGGGATGAAAAACTGTTTTTT. The chain combines TRBV27 with TRBJ1-4; 7 bases agree with TRBD1. This CDR3 comprises 18 residues. The V and J ends lost 3 bases and 6 bases, in that order; junction bases with no gene match: 16. CDR1 is MNHEY, CDR2 SMNVEV, per germline (reference sequence).